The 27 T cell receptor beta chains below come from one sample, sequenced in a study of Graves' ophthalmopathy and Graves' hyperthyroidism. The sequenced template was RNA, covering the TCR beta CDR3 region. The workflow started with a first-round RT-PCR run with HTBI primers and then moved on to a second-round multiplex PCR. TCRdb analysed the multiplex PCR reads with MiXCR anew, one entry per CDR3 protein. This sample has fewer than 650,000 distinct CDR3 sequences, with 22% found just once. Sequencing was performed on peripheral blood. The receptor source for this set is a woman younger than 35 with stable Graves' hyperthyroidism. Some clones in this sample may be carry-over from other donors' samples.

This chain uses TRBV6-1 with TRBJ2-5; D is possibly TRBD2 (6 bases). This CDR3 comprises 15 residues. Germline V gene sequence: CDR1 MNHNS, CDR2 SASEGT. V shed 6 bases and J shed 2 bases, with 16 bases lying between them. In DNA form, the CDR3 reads TGTGCCAGCAGCGTCTTTCGGGAGCCTCAAGAGACCCAGTACTTC. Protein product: CASSVFREPQETQYF.

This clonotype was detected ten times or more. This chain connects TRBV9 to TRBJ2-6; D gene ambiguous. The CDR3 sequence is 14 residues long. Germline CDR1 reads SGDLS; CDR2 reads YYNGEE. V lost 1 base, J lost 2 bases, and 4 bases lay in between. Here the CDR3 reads CASSVSAGANVLTF. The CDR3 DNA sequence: TGTGCCAGCAGCGTAAGCGCTGGGGCCAACGTCCTGACTTTC.

CDR3 in amino acids: CSARSGFPYEQYF. Here the CDR3 DNA reads TGCAGTGCCAGAAGCGGTTTCCCCTACGAGCAGTACTTC. This rearrangement joins TRBV20-1 to TRBJ2-7; possibly TRBD2 for D (5 bases). In germline, CDR1 is DFQATT, CDR2 SNEGSKA (reference sequence). Trimming shortened V by 6 bases and J by 2 bases, and 14 bases separated the two germline ends. The CDR3 is 13 amino acids.

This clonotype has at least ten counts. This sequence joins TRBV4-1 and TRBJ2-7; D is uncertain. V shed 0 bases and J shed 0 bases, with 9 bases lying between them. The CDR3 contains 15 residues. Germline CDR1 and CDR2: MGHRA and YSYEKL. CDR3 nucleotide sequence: TGCGCCAGCAGCCAAGATTACGGGCCCTCCTACGAGCAGTACTTC. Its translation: CASSQDYGPSYEQYF.

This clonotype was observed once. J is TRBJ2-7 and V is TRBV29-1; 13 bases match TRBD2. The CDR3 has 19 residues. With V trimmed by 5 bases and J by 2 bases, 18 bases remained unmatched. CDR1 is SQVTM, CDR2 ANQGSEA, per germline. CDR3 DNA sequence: TGCAGCGTTACCAAACTGGGACTAGCGGGATTCCCGCCAACCTACGAGCAGTACTTC. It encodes CSVTKLGLAGFPPTYEQYF.

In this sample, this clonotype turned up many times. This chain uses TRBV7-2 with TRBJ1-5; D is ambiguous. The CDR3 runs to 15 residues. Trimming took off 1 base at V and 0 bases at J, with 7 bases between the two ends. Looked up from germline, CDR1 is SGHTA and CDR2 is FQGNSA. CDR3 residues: CASSLGVGSNQPQHF. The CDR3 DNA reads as TGTGCCAGCAGCTTAGGGGTCGGTAGCAATCAGCCCCAGCATTTT.

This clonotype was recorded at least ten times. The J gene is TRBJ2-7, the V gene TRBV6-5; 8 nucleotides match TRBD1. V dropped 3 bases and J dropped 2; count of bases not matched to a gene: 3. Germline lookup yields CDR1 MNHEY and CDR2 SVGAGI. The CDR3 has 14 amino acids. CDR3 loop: CASSYNRGAYEQYF. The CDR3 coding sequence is TGTGCCAGCAGTTATAACAGGGGGGCCTACGAGCAGTACTTC.

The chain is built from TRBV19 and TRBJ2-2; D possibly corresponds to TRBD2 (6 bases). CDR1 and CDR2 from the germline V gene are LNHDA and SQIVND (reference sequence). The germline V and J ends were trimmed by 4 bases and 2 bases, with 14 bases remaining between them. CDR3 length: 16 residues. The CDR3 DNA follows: TGTGCCAGTAGTACCCCCCGCGGGGTCAACACCGGGGAGCTGTTTTTT. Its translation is CASSTPRGVNTGELFF.

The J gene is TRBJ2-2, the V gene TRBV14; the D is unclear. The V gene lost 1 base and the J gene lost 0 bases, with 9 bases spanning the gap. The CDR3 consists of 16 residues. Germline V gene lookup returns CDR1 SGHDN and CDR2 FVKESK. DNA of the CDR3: TGTGCCAGCAGCCAAGGTGGGGTTCCGAACACCGGGGAGCTGTTTTTT. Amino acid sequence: CASSQGGVPNTGELFF. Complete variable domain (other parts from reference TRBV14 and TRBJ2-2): EAGVTQFPSHSVIEKGQTVTLRCDPISGHDNLYWYRRVMGKEIKFLLHFVKESKQDESGMPNNRFLAERTGGTYSTLKVQPAELEDSGVYFCASSQGGVPNTGELFFGEGSRLTVL.

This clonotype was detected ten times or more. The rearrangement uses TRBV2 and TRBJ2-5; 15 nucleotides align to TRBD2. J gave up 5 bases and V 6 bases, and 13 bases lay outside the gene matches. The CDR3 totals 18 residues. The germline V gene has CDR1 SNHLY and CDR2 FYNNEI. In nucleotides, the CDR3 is TGTGCCAGCAGAGCCAACTCCGGGACTAGCGGGAGGCCGGAGACCCAGTACTTC. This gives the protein CASRANSGTSGRPETQYF.

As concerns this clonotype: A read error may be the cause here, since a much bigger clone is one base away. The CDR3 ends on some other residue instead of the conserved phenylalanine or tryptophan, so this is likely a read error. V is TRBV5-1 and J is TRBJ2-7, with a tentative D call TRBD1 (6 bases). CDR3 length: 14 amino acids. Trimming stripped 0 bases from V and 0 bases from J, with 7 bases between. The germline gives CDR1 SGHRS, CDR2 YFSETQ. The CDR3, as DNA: TGCGCCAGCAGCTTGGGGGACATCTCCTACGAGCAGTACTAC. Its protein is CASSLGDISYEQYY.

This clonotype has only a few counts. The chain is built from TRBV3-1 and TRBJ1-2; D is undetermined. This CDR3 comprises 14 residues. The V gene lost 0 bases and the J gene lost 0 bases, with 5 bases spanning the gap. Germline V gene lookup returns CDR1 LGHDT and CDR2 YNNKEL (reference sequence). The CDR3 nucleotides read TGTGCCAGCAGCCAAGATGCTACTAACTATGGCTACACCTTC. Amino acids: CASSQDATNYGYTF.

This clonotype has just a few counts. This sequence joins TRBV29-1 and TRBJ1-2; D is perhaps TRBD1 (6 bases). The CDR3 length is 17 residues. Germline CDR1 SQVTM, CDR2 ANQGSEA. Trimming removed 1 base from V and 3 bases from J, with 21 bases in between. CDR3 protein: CSVEARGGGVSDYGYTF. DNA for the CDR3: TGCAGCGTTGAAGCAAGGGGGGGCGGGGTATCTGACTATGGCTACACCTTC.

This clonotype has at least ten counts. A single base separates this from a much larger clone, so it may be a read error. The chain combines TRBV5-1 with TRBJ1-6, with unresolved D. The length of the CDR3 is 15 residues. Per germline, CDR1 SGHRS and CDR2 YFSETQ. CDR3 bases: TGCGCCAGCAGCTTGGATCGGGGTCGGAATTCACACCTCCACTTT. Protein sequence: CASSLDRGRNSHLHF.

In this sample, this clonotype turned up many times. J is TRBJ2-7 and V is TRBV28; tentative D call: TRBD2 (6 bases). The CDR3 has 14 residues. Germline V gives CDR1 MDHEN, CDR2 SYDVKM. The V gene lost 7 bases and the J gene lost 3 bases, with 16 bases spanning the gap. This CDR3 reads CASTGGAGIYEQYF. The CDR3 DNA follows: TGTGCCAGCACTGGAGGGGCCGGGATCTACGAGCAGTACTTC.

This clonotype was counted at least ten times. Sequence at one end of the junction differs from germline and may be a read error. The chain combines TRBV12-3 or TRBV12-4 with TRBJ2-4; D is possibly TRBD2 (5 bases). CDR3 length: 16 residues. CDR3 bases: TGTGCCAGCAGTTTTGGAGGAGTCTTACCCAAAAACATTAAGTACTTC. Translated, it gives CASSFGGVLPKNIKYF.

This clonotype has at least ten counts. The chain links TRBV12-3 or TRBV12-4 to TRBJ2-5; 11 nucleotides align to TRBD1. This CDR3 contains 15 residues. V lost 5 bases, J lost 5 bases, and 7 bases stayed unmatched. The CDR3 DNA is TGTGCCAGCAGTCTCGGACAGGGGGCCGTGGAGACCCAGTACTTC. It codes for CASSLGQGAVETQYF.

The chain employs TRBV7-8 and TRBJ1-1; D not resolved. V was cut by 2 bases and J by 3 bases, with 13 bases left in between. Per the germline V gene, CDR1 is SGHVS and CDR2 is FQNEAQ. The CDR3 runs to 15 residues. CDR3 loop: CASSLTAGRYTEAFF. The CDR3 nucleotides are TGTGCCAGCAGCTTAACGGCGGGCCGGTACACTGAAGCTTTCTTT.

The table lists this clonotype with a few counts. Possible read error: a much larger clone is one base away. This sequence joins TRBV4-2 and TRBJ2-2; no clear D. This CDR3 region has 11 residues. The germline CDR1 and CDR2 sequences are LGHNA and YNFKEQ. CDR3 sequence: CASSQVKELCF. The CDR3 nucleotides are TGTGCCAGCAGCCAAGTCAAGGAGCTGTGTTTT.

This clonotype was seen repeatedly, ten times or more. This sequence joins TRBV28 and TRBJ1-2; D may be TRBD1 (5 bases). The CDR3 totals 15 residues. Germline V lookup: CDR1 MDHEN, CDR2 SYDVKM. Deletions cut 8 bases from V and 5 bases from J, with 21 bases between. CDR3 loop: CASLTGGADFYGYTF. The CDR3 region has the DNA TGTGCCAGCCTAACTGGCGGGGCCGACTTTTATGGCTACACCTTC.

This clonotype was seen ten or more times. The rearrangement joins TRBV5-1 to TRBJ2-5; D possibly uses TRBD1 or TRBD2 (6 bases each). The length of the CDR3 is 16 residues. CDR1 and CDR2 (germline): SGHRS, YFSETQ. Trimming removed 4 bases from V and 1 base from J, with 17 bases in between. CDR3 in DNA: TGCGCCAGCAGCGTTCTTTCCAGGGGAGGCCAAGAGACCCAGTACTTC. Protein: CASSVLSRGGQETQYF. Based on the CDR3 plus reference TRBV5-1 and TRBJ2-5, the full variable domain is KAGVTQTPRYLIKTRGQQVTLSCSPISGHRSVSWYQQTPGQGLQFLFEYFSETQRNKGNFPGRFSGRQFSNSRSEMNVSTLELGDSALYLCASSVLSRGGQETQYFGPGTRLLVL.

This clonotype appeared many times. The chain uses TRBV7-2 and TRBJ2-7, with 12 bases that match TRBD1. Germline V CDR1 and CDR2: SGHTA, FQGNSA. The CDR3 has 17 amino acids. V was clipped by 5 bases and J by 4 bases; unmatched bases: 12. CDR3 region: CASSLHRDRGRVYEQYF. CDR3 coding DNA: TGTGCCAGCAGCCTGCACCGGGACAGGGGGCGGGTTTACGAGCAGTACTTC.

This CDR3 is CASSGPDRTRGYTF. CDR3 DNA: TGTGCCAGCAGCGGTCCAGACAGGACGAGGGGCTACACCTTC. The gene calls are TRBV7-2 and TRBJ1-2, with D possibly matching TRBD1 (6 bases). This CDR3 has 14 residues. Between the trimmed V and J ends, which lost 5 bases and 8 bases, there was a span of 18 bases. The V gene's germline CDR1 is SGHTA and CDR2 FQGNSA.

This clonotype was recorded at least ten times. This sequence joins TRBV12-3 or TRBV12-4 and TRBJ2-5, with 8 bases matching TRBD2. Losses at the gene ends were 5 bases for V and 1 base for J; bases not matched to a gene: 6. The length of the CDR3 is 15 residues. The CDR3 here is CASSPRGGSQETQYF. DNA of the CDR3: TGTGCCAGCAGTCCCCGGGGGGGATCCCAAGAGACCCAGTACTTC.

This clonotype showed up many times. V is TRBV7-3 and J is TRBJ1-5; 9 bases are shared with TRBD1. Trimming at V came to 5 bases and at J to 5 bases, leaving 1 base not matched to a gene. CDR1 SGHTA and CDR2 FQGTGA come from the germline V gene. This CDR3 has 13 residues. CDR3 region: CASSRDRDQPQHF. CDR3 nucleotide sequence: TGTGCCAGCAGCCGGGACAGGGATCAGCCCCAGCATTTT. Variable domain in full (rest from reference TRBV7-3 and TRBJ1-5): GAGVSQTPSNKVTEKGKYVELRCDPISGHTALYWYRQSLGQGPEFLIYFQGTGAADDSGLPNDRFFAVRPEGSVSTLKIQRTERGDSAVYLCASSRDRDQPQHFGDGTRLSIL.

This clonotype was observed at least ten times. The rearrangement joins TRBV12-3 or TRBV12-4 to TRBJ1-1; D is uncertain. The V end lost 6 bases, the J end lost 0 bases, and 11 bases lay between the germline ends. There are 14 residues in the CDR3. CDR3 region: CASRAGSLNTEAFF. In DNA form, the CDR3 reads TGTGCCAGCAGGGCTGGCAGCCTGAACACTGAAGCTTTCTTT.

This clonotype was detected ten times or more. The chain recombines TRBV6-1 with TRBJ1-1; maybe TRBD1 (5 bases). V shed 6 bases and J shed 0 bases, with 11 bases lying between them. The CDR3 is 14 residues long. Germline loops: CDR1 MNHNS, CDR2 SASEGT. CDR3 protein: CASRQQVMNTEAFF. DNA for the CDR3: TGTGCCAGCAGACAACAGGTCATGAACACTGAAGCTTTCTTT.